These T cell receptor beta chains were read from a single sample in a study of T cells after yellow fever vaccination. TCRdb itself ran the 5' RACE reads through MiXCR, one entry per CDR3 protein. Found here are 400,000 or so distinct CDR3 sequences, 9.5% to 13% of them singletons; the top ten hold around 19%. The starting material was PBMCs, obtained on the day of the first yellow fever vaccination. The receptors derive from a man aged 18 to 29 who received the YFV17D yellow fever vaccine. Both conserved end residues are part of each CDR3. Each record gives: clone size, V gene, J gene, D gene, CDR3 protein, CDR3 DNA. A D gene is named only where the DNA matches it firmly. The size of a clone is reported for some rows only, either as once, few or many, or as a class for expanded clones.

>few|TRBV12-3/TRBV12-4|TRBJ2-4|.
CASSSALGLAKNIQYF
TGTGCCAGCAGTTCCGCCCTGGGGCTAGCCAAAAACATTCAGTACTTC
>.|TRBV5-1|TRBJ1-1|TRBD1
CASSRGDRDNTEAFF
TGCGCCAGCAGCCGGGGGGACAGGGATAACACTGAAGCTTTCTTT
>.|TRBV7-6|TRBJ2-7|.
CASSFRTSSSYEQYF
TGTGCCAGCAGCTTTAGGACATCAAGCTCCTACGAGCAGTACTTC
>few|TRBV20-1|TRBJ1-5|TRBD1
CSARSRGRGNQPQHF
TGCAGTGCTAGATCCAGGGGGCGCGGCAATCAGCCCCAGCATTTT
>few|TRBV20-1|TRBJ1-5|.
CSARAQSSQPQHF
TGCAGTGCTAGAGCCCAGAGCAGTCAGCCCCAGCATTTT
>few|TRBV6-2/TRBV6-3|TRBJ2-6|.
CASSYASGANVLTF
TGTGCCAGCAGTTATGCCTCTGGGGCCAACGTCCTGACTTTC
>.|TRBV20-1|TRBJ1-6|.
CSARVGGRYGSPIHF
TGCAGTGCTAGAGTGGGAGGAAGATACGGTTCACCCATCCACTTT
>few|TRBV2|TRBJ2-7|.
CASTVTSGEQYF
TGTGCCAGCACGGTCACATCTGGGGAGCAGTACTTC
>.|TRBV20-1|TRBJ2-3|.
CSAVADTDTQYF
TGCAGTGCGGTGGCGGACACAGATACGCAGTATTTT
>many|TRBV5-1|TRBJ1-6|.
CASSLVGAWNSPLHF
TGCGCCAGCAGCTTGGTGGGCGCTTGGAATTCACCCCTCCACTTT
>few|TRBV5-6|TRBJ2-3|TRBD2
CASSLVLAGAEDTQYF
TGTGCCAGCAGCTTGGTGCTAGCGGGGGCGGAGGATACGCAGTATTTT
>few|TRBV9|TRBJ2-5|TRBD2
CASSTTSGGQETQYF
TGTGCCAGCAGCACGACTAGCGGGGGACAAGAGACCCAGTACTTC